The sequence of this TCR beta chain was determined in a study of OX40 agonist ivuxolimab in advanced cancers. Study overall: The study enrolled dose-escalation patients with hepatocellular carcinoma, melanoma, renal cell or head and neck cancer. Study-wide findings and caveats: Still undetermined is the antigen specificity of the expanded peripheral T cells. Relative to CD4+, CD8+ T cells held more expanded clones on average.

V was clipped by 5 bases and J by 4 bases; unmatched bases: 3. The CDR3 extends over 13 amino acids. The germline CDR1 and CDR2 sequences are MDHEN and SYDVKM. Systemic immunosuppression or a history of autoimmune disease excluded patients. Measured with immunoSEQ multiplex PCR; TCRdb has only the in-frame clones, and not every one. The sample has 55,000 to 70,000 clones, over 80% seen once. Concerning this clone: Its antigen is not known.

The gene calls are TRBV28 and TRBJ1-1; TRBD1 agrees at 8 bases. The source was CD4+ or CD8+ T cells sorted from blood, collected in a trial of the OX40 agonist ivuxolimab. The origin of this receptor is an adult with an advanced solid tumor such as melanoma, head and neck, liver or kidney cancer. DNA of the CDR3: TGTGCCAGCAGTCTAACAGGGGGCACTGAAGCTTTCTTT. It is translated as CASSLTGGTEAFF.